This T cell receptor (beta chain) was sequenced in a study of blood T cell repertoires in COVID-19. This CDR3 has 16 residues. J was trimmed by 4 bases and V by 4 bases; bases with no gene match: 9. Germline V gives CDR1 KGHDR, CDR2 SFDVKD. TCRdb's table, derived via immunoSEQ multiplex PCR, lists solely in-frame clones and lacks some. The profile shows roughly 400,000 clones, more than 85% of them singletons. The source of this sequence is a middle-aged woman who had been exposed to COVID-19. Material for sequencing was PBMCs or T cells enriched from blood (not recorded which). This chain joins TRBV24-1 and TRBJ1-2; 9 bases align to TRBD1. The CDR3 sequence: CATSDPNRGHGYGYTF. The CDR3 DNA sequence: TGTGCCACCAGTGACCCGAACAGGGGGCATGGCTATGGCTACACCTTC.